Shown below are 11 T cell receptor beta chains from a single sample sequenced in a study of blood T cell repertoires in COVID-19. Generated by immunoSEQ multiplex PCR, the TCRdb table keeps only in-frame clones and is missing some. The sample includes about 180,000 clones, 70% to 90% of them seen just once. Sequenced sample: peripheral blood. Every receptor here comes from a woman aged 50 to 65 with COVID-19, enrolled during active disease.

This chain connects TRBV19 to TRBJ1-5; a weak D match, TRBD1 (5 bases). This CDR3 has 15 amino acids. The V end lost 7 bases, the J end lost 1 base, and 14 bases lay between the germline ends. Per the germline V gene, CDR1 is LNHDA and CDR2 is SQIVND (reference sequence). The CDR3 protein is CASKPKQGSNQPQHF. CDR3 nucleotide sequence: TGTGCCAGTAAACCAAAGCAGGGAAGCAATCAGCCCCAGCATTTT.

The rearrangement joins TRBV6-6 to TRBJ2-7, with D perhaps matching TRBD1 (8 bases). Trimming removed 7 bases from V and 2 bases from J, with 15 bases in between. CDR3 length: 14 amino acids. Germline loops: CDR1 MNHNY, CDR2 SVGAGI (reference sequence). The CDR3 nucleotides are TGTGCCAGCACCCGGACAGGGACTACCTACGAGCAGTACTTC. It translates to CASTRTGTTYEQYF.

In its sample, this clone was seen a few times. The chain is built from TRBV4-1 and TRBJ1-5; D may be TRBD1 (5 bases). The CDR3 sequence is 16 residues long. Germline-derived CDR1 and CDR2 are MGHRA and YSYEKL. Trimming cost V 0 bases and J 2 bases, with 11 bases left between them. The chain's CDR3 is CASSQDGGARNQPQHF. The CDR3 DNA sequence: TGCGCCAGCAGCCAAGATGGTGGGGCTCGCAATCAGCCCCAGCATTTT.

The chain uses TRBV30 and TRBJ1-1; no firm D call. V lost 0 bases and J 1 base, leaving 6 bases between the germline ends. The CDR3 totals 13 residues. In germline, CDR1 is GTSNPN, CDR2 SVGIG (reference sequence). In nucleotides, the CDR3 is TGTGCCTGGAGTGTCACTCCGAACACTGAAGCTTTCTTT. This translates into CAWSVTPNTEAFF.

The chain carries TRBV6-5 and TRBJ2-7; D may be TRBD1 (6 bases). Germline V gene sequence: CDR1 MNHEY, CDR2 SVGAGI. This CDR3 contains 14 residues. The V and J ends lost 6 bases and 5 bases respectively, with 17 bases between them. The CDR3 region has the DNA TGTGCCAGCAGGTATGGACAGTTAGAGAACGAGCAGTACTTC. Protein sequence: CASRYGQLENEQYF.

The rearrangement joins TRBV27 to TRBJ2-7, with 10 bases aligning to TRBD2. The germline V gene has CDR1 MNHEY and CDR2 SMNVEV (reference sequence). V lost 2 bases to trimming and J lost 1 base; unmatched junction nucleotides: 5. This CDR3 contains 16 residues. In nucleotides, the CDR3 is TGTGCCAGCAGTTTAAGCGGTAGCGGGGGGTCCTACGAGCAGTACTTC. Protein: CASSLSGSGGSYEQYF.

CDR3 protein: CASSLSSLAEYGYTF. CDR3 nucleotides: TGTGCCAGCAGCTTAAGTAGCCTTGCTGAGTATGGCTACACCTTC. The chain links TRBV7-2 to TRBJ1-2, with unresolved D. The CDR3 sequence is 15 residues long. The ends were cut back, 2 bases at V and 5 bases at J, with 15 bases in the middle. Germline CDR1 SGHTA, CDR2 FQGNSA.

The V call is TRBV7-9, the J call TRBJ1-1, with 12 positions matching TRBD1. V was clipped by 4 bases and J by 1 base; unmatched bases: 7. Germline loops: CDR1 SEHNR, CDR2 FQNEAQ (reference sequence). CDR3 size: 17 residues. This chain's CDR3 is CASSSQLGQGANTEAFF. The CDR3 nucleotides read TGTGCCAGCAGCTCGCAACTGGGACAGGGGGCGAACACTGAAGCTTTCTTT.

The chain is built from TRBV11-1 and TRBJ1-2, with D unresolved. V was cut by 4 bases and J by 8 bases, with 8 bases left in between. This CDR3 has 11 residues. The germline CDR1 and CDR2 sequences are SGHAT and FQDESV (reference sequence). The CDR3: CASSSGGGYTF. The CDR3 region has the DNA TGTGCCAGCAGCTCGGGTGGCGGCTACACCTTC.

The chain carries TRBV2 and TRBJ1-1; maybe TRBD1 (5 bases). The V and J ends lost 6 bases and 1 base respectively, with 9 bases between them. The CDR3 runs 13 residues. Per germline, CDR1 SNHLY and CDR2 FYNNEI. CDR3 bases: TGTGCCAGCAGGGTACAGGAGAACACTGAAGCTTTCTTT. It translates to CASRVQENTEAFF.

This clone was detected many times. The chain is built from TRBV7-9 and TRBJ2-5; 9 positions match TRBD1. CDR1 is SEHNR and CDR2 is FQNEAQ in the germline V gene (reference sequence). CDR3 length equals 15 residues. Losses at the gene ends were 5 bases for V and 6 bases for J; bases not matched to a gene: 10. In DNA, the CDR3 is TGTGCCAGCAGCGAGACAGGGGGTTTTGTAAAGACCCAGTACTTC. It yields the protein CASSETGGFVKTQYF.